This TCR beta chain was sequenced during a study of Graves' ophthalmopathy and Graves' hyperthyroidism. Scientists amplified the TCR beta CDR3 regions from RNA transcripts. After a first-round RT-PCR with HTBI primers, a second-round multiplex PCR was run. TCRdb itself ran the multiplex PCR reads through MiXCR, one entry per CDR3 protein. The sample carries 650,000 to 900,000 distinct CDR3 sequences, roughly 40% recorded once. The TCR originated in an adult man with Graves' ophthalmopathy. The sample taken for sequencing was peripheral blood.

DNA of the CDR3: TGTGCCAGCAGCTTCAGGACAGGGCGCCAAGAGACCCAGTACTTC. Residues: CASSFRTGRQETQYF. The chain is built from TRBV7-8 and TRBJ2-5, with 8 bases matching TRBD1. CDR3 length: 15 residues. Unmatched junction bases numbered 4, after V lost 3 bases and J lost 1 base. Looked up from germline, CDR1 is SGHVS and CDR2 is FQNEAQ.